These T cell receptor beta chains were read from a single sample in a study of blood T cell repertoires in COVID-19. Generated by immunoSEQ multiplex PCR, the TCRdb table keeps only in-frame clones and is missing some. The sample holds hundreds of thousands of clones, around nine tenths seen once. Material: peripheral blood. All receptors derive from a man in his 60s with COVID-19, enrolled during active disease. Each CDR3 is given with its conserved first and last residue. The D gene is left open where the match is weak. Rows may omit the clone size; those that give it use once, few, many or a size class.

J gene	D gene	clone size	V gene	CDR3 protein	CDR3 DNA
TRBJ1-3	.	once	TRBV30	CAWTVQRGNTIYF	TGTGCCTGGACAGTTCAGCGTGGAAACACCATATATTTT
TRBJ1-5	.	.	TRBV7-6	CASSLNWGRDQPQHF	TGTGCCAGCAGCTTGAATTGGGGCAGGGATCAGCCCCAGCATTTT
TRBJ1-1	.	.	TRBV20-1	CSAVRETEAFF	TGCAGTGCTGTCAGGGAAACTGAAGCTTTCTTT
TRBJ2-1	TRBD1	.	TRBV5-6	CASSSDRADEQFF	TGTGCCAGCAGCTCGGACAGGGCGGATGAGCAGTTCTTC
TRBJ1-5	TRBD1	.	TRBV28	CASSSSGTGRSQPQHF	TGTGCCAGCAGTTCCTCCGGGACAGGACGTAGTCAGCCCCAGCATTTT
TRBJ2-1	TRBD2	.	TRBV6-1	CASSGAGGPSRNEQFF	TGTGCCAGCAGTGGAGCGGGAGGGCCCTCAAGGAATGAGCAGTTCTTC
TRBJ2-7	TRBD2	.	TRBV4-1	CASSQDLSRGGAYEQYF	TGCGCCAGCAGCCAAGATCTTTCACGGGGGGGAGCCTACGAGCAGTACTTC
TRBJ2-7	TRBD2	.	TRBV7-9	CASSQTSGSPYEQYF	TGTGCCAGCAGCCAGACTAGCGGGTCGCCCTACGAGCAGTACTTC
TRBJ1-3	.	.	TRBV2	CASSEFLATMAGNTIYF	TGTGCCAGCAGTGAATTTTTGGCCACGATGGCCGGAAACACCATATATTTT
TRBJ2-3	TRBD2	.	TRBV5-4	CASSQKTSGVTDTQYF	TGTGCCAGCAGCCAAAAAACTAGCGGGGTCACAGATACGCAGTATTTT
TRBJ1-5	TRBD1	.	TRBV28	CASNTYYGTEINQPQHF	TGTGCCAGCAACACATACTACGGGACAGAGATCAATCAGCCCCAGCATTTT
TRBJ2-5	.	.	TRBV19	CASSTRQRGETQYF	TGTGCCAGTAGTACCCGACAAAGGGGGGAGACCCAGTACTTC
TRBJ2-3	TRBD2	once	TRBV3-1/TRBV3-2	CASSHRRTRGSTDTQYF	TGTGCCAGCAGCCACCGTCGGACTAGGGGATCGACAGATACGCAGTATTTT
TRBJ2-3	.	.	TRBV30	CAWSGVRRVVADTQYF	TGTGCCTGGAGTGGGGTACGGAGGGTGGTCGCAGATACGCAGTATTTT
TRBJ1-1	.	.	TRBV29-1	CSVEEAGVRKEAFF	TGCAGCGTTGAAGAGGCGGGGGTGAGGAAGGAAGCTTTCTTT
TRBJ2-7	.	.	TRBV4-3	CASSQERVSSYEQYF	TGCGCCAGCAGCCAAGAGAGGGTGAGCTCCTACGAGCAGTACTTC
TRBJ1-2	TRBD1	.	TRBV28	CASSLDRGLGGYTF	TGTGCCAGCAGTTTAGACAGGGGGCTGGGTGGCTACACCTTC
TRBJ2-3	.	.	TRBV2	CASSVGFGGTDTQYF	TGTGCCAGCAGTGTGGGTTTTGGGGGGACAGATACGCAGTATTTT
TRBJ2-2	TRBD2	few	TRBV4-2	CASGSPSASGTGELFF	TGTGCCAGCGGAAGCCCGTCGGCTAGCGGGACCGGGGAGCTGTTTTTT
TRBJ1-2	TRBD1	.	TRBV6-5	CASGKQGAHYGYTF	TGTGCCAGTGGCAAACAGGGGGCTCACTATGGCTACACCTTC
TRBJ1-1	TRBD1	.	TRBV10-3	CAIGGTGGTLNTEAFF	TGTGCCATCGGGGGGACAGGGGGAACCCTGAACACTGAAGCTTTCTTT
TRBJ1-3	TRBD1	.	TRBV19	CASTKDRGNGNTIYF	TGTGCCAGTACCAAAGACAGGGGTAATGGAAACACCATATATTTT
TRBJ1-2	TRBD1	.	TRBV3-1/TRBV3-2	CASSRTGGSLSGYTF	TGTGCCAGCAGCCGGACAGGGGGCTCGCTAAGTGGCTACACCTTC
TRBJ2-3	.	.	TRBV30	CAWRRTRYTDTQYF	TGTGCCTGGAGGAGGACACGATACACAGATACGCAGTATTTT
TRBJ2-7	.	.	TRBV19	CASSISRLREQYF	TGTGCCAGTAGTATTTCTAGACTCCGAGAGCAGTACTTC
TRBJ1-2	.	.	TRBV19	CASSIIQGYGYTF	TGTGCCAGTAGTATCATACAGGGCTATGGCTACACCTTC
TRBJ2-1	.	.	TRBV10-3	CAISESIPTYNEQFF	TGTGCCATCAGTGAGTCGATACCGACTTACAATGAGCAGTTCTTC
TRBJ2-3	TRBD2	.	TRBV4-3	CASSQDLPGLPTDTQYF	TGCGCCAGCAGCCAAGATCTCCCGGGACTACCCACAGATACGCAGTATTTT
TRBJ1-6	.	.	TRBV3-1/TRBV3-2	CASSQEKNGEAYNSPLHF	TGTGCCAGCAGCCAAGAAAAAAACGGTGAGGCCTATAATTCACCCCTCCACTTT
TRBJ1-2	.	few	TRBV12-3/TRBV12-4	CASRHAVVYGYTF	TGTGCCAGCAGGCATGCGGTGGTTTATGGCTACACCTTC
TRBJ1-2	.	few	TRBV7-2	CASSPGQSYGYTF	TGTGCCAGCAGCCCCGGACAGAGCTATGGCTACACCTTC
TRBJ1-3	.	.	TRBV11-2	CASSRAGGIFSGNTIYF	TGTGCCAGCAGCCGGGCCGGGGGAATATTCTCTGGAAACACCATATATTTT
TRBJ1-5	TRBD1	.	TRBV5-1	CASSLGTALNQPQHF	TGCGCCAGCAGCTTAGGGACAGCTTTAAATCAGCCCCAGCATTTT
TRBJ1-5	.	.	TRBV2	CASRRETSNQPQHF	TGTGCCAGCAGGCGGGAGACAAGCAATCAGCCCCAGCATTTT
TRBJ2-1	TRBD1	.	TRBV7-6	CASSLETGISSYNEQFF	TGTGCCAGCAGCCTGGAGACAGGGATCAGCTCCTACAATGAGCAGTTCTTC
TRBJ1-2	.	.	TRBV5-1	CASGDAGVGYGYTF	TGCGCCAGCGGGGACGCAGGGGTCGGCTATGGCTACACCTTC
TRBJ1-2	TRBD1	.	TRBV10-2	CASSESTGGTYGYTF	TGCGCCAGCAGTGAGTCGACAGGGGGGACATATGGCTACACCTTC
TRBJ1-2	.	once	TRBV6-5	CASSYFRGDGYTF	TGTGCCAGCAGTTACTTTCGGGGGGATGGCTACACCTTC
TRBJ2-1	TRBD2	.	TRBV7-2	CASSSGLAGGWNEQFF	TGTGCCAGCAGCTCCGGACTAGCGGGAGGTTGGAATGAGCAGTTCTTC
TRBJ2-1	TRBD2	.	TRBV18	CASSPPNKLAGKNEQFF	TGTGCCAGCTCACCACCGAATAAACTAGCGGGAAAAAATGAGCAGTTCTTC
TRBJ2-4	.	.	TRBV25-1	CASSESGSGAKNIQYF	TGTGCCAGCAGTGAATCTGGTTCAGGGGCCAAAAACATTCAGTACTTC
TRBJ2-1	TRBD2	.	TRBV3-1/TRBV3-2	CASSPRGGAGNEQFF	TGTGCCAGCAGCCCCCGCGGGGGGGCCGGGAATGAGCAGTTCTTC
TRBJ1-6	TRBD1	.	TRBV30	CAWDWTGGNSPLHF	TGTGCCTGGGATTGGACAGGGGGAAATTCACCCCTCCACTTT
TRBJ1-1	.	.	TRBV3-1/TRBV3-2	CASRQGWKMNTEAFF	TGTGCCAGCAGGCAGGGTTGGAAAATGAACACTGAAGCTTTCTTT
TRBJ2-3	TRBD2	.	TRBV4-2	CASRDPSGGADTQYF	TGTGCCAGCAGGGATCCTAGCGGGGGCGCAGATACGCAGTATTTT
TRBJ1-2	TRBD1	.	TRBV6-5	CAGLGTGDGYTF	TGTGCCGGGCTCGGGACAGGGGATGGCTACACCTTC
TRBJ2-7	TRBD2	.	TRBV19	CASSLAGSSYEQYF	TGTGCCAGTAGTCTAGCGGGGTCCTCCTACGAGCAGTACTTC
TRBJ2-3	.	.	TRBV28	CASSIWDLRQYF	TGTGCCAGCAGTATCTGGGACTTAAGGCAGTATTTT
TRBJ2-7	.	.	TRBV13	CASSISGNNNYEQYF	TGTGCCAGCAGCATCAGCGGCAATAATAACTACGAGCAGTACTTC
TRBJ2-2	.	.	TRBV3-1/TRBV3-2	CASSPRTGTGELFF	TGTGCCAGCAGCCCCCGGACGGGGACCGGGGAGCTGTTTTTT
TRBJ2-3	.	.	TRBV4-2	CASSGDTQYF	TGTGCCAGCAGCGGGGATACGCAGTATTTT
TRBJ2-7	.	.	TRBV9	CASSVAGNEQYF	TGTGCCAGCAGCGTAGCAGGGAACGAGCAGTACTTC
TRBJ1-2	.	once	TRBV27	CASKTRAGGYTF	TGTGCCAGCAAGACTAGAGCTGGTGGCTACACCTTC
TRBJ2-7	.	.	TRBV6-6	CASSPGTYEQYF	TGTGCCAGCAGCCCGGGGACCTACGAGCAGTACTTC